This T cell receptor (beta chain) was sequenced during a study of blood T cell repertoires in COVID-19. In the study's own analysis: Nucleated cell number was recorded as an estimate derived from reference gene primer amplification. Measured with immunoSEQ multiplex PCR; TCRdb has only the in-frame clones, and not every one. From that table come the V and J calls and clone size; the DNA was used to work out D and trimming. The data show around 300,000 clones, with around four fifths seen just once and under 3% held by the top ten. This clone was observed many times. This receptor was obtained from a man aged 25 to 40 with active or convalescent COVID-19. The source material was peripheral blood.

For the CDR3, the DNA is TGTGCCAGCAGCTTAACTGACAGGGGGCAAACTAATGAAAAACTGTTTTTT. Its translation: CASSLTDRGQTNEKLFF. The rearrangement uses TRBV7-6 and TRBJ1-4, with 10 bases that match TRBD1. Per the germline V gene, CDR1 is SGHVS and CDR2 is FNYEAQ. V was clipped by 2 bases and J by 1 base; unmatched bases: 4. The CDR3 consists of 17 residues.